Listed below are T cell receptor beta chains from one sample, sequenced in a study of blood T cells in healthy people across ages. TCRdb reprocessed the 5' RACE reads via MiXCR and lists one record per CDR3 protein. The sample lists 1.5 million to 2 million distinct CDR3 sequences, 28% seen once, with about 7.7% in the top ten. The material sequenced was blood. All receptors come from a woman in her twenties or thirties in good health. Each CDR3 is given with its conserved first and last residue. A D gene is named only where the DNA matches it firmly. Size tells how often a clone was seen (once, few, many) or the class of an expanded clone, and some rows leave it out.

>few|TRBJ2-1|TRBV5-5|.
CASSLSLNGYEQFF
TGTGCCAGCAGCTTGAGTCTGAACGGCTATGAGCAGTTCTTC
>few|TRBJ1-6|TRBV11-2|.
CASSSEGDSPPHF
TGTGCCAGCAGCTCTGAAGGTGATTCACCCCCCCACTTT
>.|TRBJ2-5|TRBV24-1|.
CAAKGPFAGPEETQYF
TGTGCCGCCAAGGGCCCTTTCGCGGGCCCGGAGGAGACCCAGTACTTC
>many|TRBJ2-6|TRBV28|.
CASSETGTGANVLTF
TGTGCCAGCAGTGAGACAGGTACTGGGGCCAACGTCCTGACTTTC
>.|TRBJ2-5|TRBV7-6|.
CASTIRGYQETQYF
TGTGCCAGCACCATCCGAGGGTACCAAGAGACCCAGTACTTC
>.|TRBJ1-1|TRBV20-1|.
CSAGGSDSFF
TGCAGTGCCGGGGGGTCTGACTCTTTCTTT
>.|TRBJ2-7|TRBV3-1|.
CASRPGLSYEQYF
TGTGCCAGCAGACCGGGACTGTCCTACGAGCAGTACTTC
>many|TRBJ2-6|TRBV20-1|.
CSAPLRVPNSGANVLTF
TGCAGTGCCCCTCTTCGGGTACCGAACTCTGGGGCCAACGTCCTGACTTTC
>few|TRBJ2-3|TRBV7-9|.
CASSRTGNERDTQYF
TGTGCCAGCAGCCGAACAGGGAACGAGAGAGATACGCAGTATTTT
>many|TRBJ2-7|TRBV7-6|TRBD2
CASSLAASGRGAYEQYF
TGTGCCAGCAGCTTAGCGGCTAGCGGGCGGGGGGCCTACGAGCAGTACTTC
>.|TRBJ2-7|TRBV6-2/TRBV6-3|TRBD1
CASSYGRDRTSYEQYF
TGTGCCAGCAGTTACGGCCGGGACAGGACCTCCTACGAGCAGTACTTC
>.|TRBJ2-7|TRBV6-6|.
CASSLRYGIYEQYF
TGTGCCAGCAGTCTCAGGTACGGGATTTACGAGCAGTACTTC
>few|TRBJ1-1|TRBV5-1|TRBD1
CASSLNTGGPNTEAFF
TGCGCCAGCAGCTTGAATACAGGGGGCCCGAACACTGAAGCTTTCTTT
>many|TRBJ2-3|TRBV5-6|TRBD2
CASSWTSGGGTDTQYF
TGTGCCAGCAGCTGGACTAGCGGGGGAGGCACAGATACGCAGTATTTT
>many|TRBJ1-2|TRBV4-3|.
CASSQDGNGYTF
TGCGCCAGCAGCCAAGATGGTAACGGCTACACCTTC
>.|TRBJ2-2|TRBV12-3/TRBV12-4|.
CASTFGTGELFF
TGTGCCAGCACCTTCGGAACCGGGGAGCTGTTTTTT
>many|TRBJ2-5|TRBV9|TRBD2
CASTTAPSGGETQYF
TGTGCCAGCACCACCGCCCCCTCGGGGGGAGAGACCCAGTACTTC
>many|TRBJ1-5|TRBV12-3/TRBV12-4|TRBD1
CASSWTGEDQPQHF
TGTGCCAGCAGTTGGACAGGGGAAGATCAGCCCCAGCATTTT
>few|TRBJ2-5|TRBV5-1|.
CASSGARETQYF
TGCGCCAGCAGCGGAGCGCGTGAGACCCAGTACTTC
>.|TRBJ2-5|TRBV7-2|.
CASSRTPGHSYGQYF
TGTGCCAGCAGCAGGACCCCCGGTCACTCCTACGGGCAGTACTTC
>few|TRBJ2-7|TRBV28|TRBD1
CASSLSAGQGLYEQYF
TGTGCCAGCAGTTTATCTGCGGGACAGGGGTTATACGAGCAGTACTTC
>few|TRBJ2-5|TRBV5-6|TRBD2
CASSWNRGSGLAGQETQYF
TGTGCCAGCAGCTGGAACAGGGGTAGCGGACTAGCGGGGCAAGAGACCCAGTACTTC
>few|TRBJ2-3|TRBV12-3/TRBV12-4|.
CASMEVTDTQYF
TGTGCCAGCATGGAGGTGACAGATACGCAGTATTTT